The TCR beta chain under discussion was sequenced for a study of blood T cell repertoires in COVID-19 (dated by TCRdb to the early 2020s). At the level of the whole study: Collaborator samples came from the United States, Italy and Spain and covered acute and convalescent phases of COVID-19. Subjects who had been exposed to COVID-19, were actively infected with it, or had recovered from it provided the deeply sampled blood TCRbeta repertoires that made up the dataset. Samples came from the ongoing ImmuneRACE study (first 160 participants) plus 1,254 subjects from 6 global collaborators. The sample metadata nearly always contained a de-identified subject ID, COVID-19 status, age in years and sex. The repertoires were released in a freely available public database meant as a resource for research on the immune response to SARS-CoV-2. HLA class I and class II types, where available, came from metadata supplied by the sample provider rather than from assay-based typing. The prospective study material was composed of cDNA or gDNA derived from T cells, B-cell-depleted T cells, or PBMCs.

What the research found in general, with its limitations: Clinical and demographic metadata were provided uncurated, with the amount varying by source and participant.

TCRbeta CDR3 regions were amplified from genomic DNA using the immunoSEQ Assay, a bias-controlled multiplex PCR. As for how the authors treated the data: Within the assay, amplification of reference gene primers was used to estimate how many nucleated cells each sample contained. Sequence reads were collapsed and filtered to measure the absolute abundance of every unique TCRbeta CDR3 rearrangement. For each sample, productive Simpson clonality was calculated as the square root of Simpson's diversity index over productive rearrangements. Here the immuneACCESS table is served through TCRdb, limited to in-frame sequences with V and J called. Missing clones are a known gap in these copies; in checked studies unresolved V genes cover under half, and the rest lacks a known reason. V, J and clone size were drawn from that table, and D and trimming were deduced from the DNA. The sample data list 300,000 to 400,000 clones, and roughly 86% of these were observed just once. The biggest ten clones account for 7% to 8% of the sample.

One collaborating source in Seattle enrolled patients during active infection and followed them longitudinally through the course of disease. The collaborating institutions used their own protocols to collect whole blood in K2EDTA tubes. For TCRbeta analysis, collaborators shipped samples as frozen whole blood, isolated PBMCs, or DNA extracted from either of those sample types. With regard to this clone: Its antigen is still unknown. No base-level quality is on record; no much larger clone is a single base apart.

CDR1 and CDR2, looked up from the germline V gene (reference sequence), are MNHNY and SVGAGI. V has 5 bases trimmed and J has 12 bases trimmed; junction bases matching no gene number 9. The CDR3 goes from the cysteine to the phenylalanine over 13 residues. Only the CDR3 DNA stays, 39 bases, in frame from base 1. Here the chain combines TRBV6-6 and TRBJ1-4, and 7 junction bases match TRBD1. Sample: peripheral blood. The receptor comes from a woman in her 70s with COVID-19, enrolled during active disease. Here the CDR3 is given as CASSLLRDSELFF. The nucleotides are TGTGCCAGCAGTCTTCTCCGGGACAGCGAACTGTTTTTT.